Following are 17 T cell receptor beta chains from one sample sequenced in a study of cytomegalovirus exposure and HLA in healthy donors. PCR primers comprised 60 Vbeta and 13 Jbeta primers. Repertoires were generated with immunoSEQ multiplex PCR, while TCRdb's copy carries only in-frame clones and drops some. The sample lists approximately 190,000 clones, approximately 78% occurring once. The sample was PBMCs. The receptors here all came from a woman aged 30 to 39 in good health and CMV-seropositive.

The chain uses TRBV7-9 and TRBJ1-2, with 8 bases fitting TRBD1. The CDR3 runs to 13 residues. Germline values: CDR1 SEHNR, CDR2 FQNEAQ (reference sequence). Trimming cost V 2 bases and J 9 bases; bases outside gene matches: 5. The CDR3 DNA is TGTGCCAGCAGCTTACAGGGGGCTTTGAGCTACACCTTC. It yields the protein CASSLQGALSYTF.

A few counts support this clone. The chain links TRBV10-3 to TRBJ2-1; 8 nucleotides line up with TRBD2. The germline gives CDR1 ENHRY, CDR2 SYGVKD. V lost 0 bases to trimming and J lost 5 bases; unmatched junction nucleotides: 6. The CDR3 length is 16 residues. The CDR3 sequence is CAISESGAGADNEQFF. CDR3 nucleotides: TGTGCCATCAGTGAGTCGGGAGCGGGGGCTGACAATGAGCAGTTCTTC.

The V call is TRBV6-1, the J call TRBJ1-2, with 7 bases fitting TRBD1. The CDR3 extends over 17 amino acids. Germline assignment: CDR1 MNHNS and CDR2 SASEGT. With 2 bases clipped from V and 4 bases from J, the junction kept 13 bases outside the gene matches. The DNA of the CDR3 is TGTGCCAGCAGTGAATCCGAGACAGGGATTCTTCGCTATGGCTACACCTTC. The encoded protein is CASSESETGILRYGYTF.

The CDR3 bases are TGTGCCAGCAGCTCGACAGGGGCTGGGGCCAACGTCCTGACTTTC. It yields the protein CASSSTGAGANVLTF. The chain uses TRBV7-3 and TRBJ2-6, with 8 bases identical to TRBD1. Per the germline V gene, CDR1 is SGHTA and CDR2 is FQGTGA. The CDR3 is 15 residues long. V shed 4 bases, J shed 2 bases, and the junction held 1 base outside the gene matches.

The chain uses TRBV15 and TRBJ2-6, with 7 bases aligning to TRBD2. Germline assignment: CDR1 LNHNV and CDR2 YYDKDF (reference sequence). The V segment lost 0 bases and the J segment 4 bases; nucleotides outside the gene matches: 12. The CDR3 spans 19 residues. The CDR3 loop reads CATSRDGSGIPLGANVLTF. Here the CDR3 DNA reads TGTGCCACCAGCAGAGATGGGAGCGGGATACCCCTCGGGGCCAACGTCCTGACTTTC.

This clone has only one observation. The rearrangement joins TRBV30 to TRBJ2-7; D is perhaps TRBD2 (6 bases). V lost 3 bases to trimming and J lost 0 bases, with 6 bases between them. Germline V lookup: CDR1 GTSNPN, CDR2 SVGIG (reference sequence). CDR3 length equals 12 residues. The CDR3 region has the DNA TGTGCCTGGAGGCGGGGCTCCTACGAGCAGTACTTC. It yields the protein CAWRRGSYEQYF.

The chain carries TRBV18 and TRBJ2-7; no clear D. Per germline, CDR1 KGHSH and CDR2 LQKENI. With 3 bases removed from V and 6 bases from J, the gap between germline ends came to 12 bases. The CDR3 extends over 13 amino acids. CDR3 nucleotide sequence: TGTGCCAGCTCACCGGCAGGTTCTGGCGAGCAGTACTTC. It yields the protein CASSPAGSGEQYF.

The DNA of the CDR3 is TGTGCCAGCAGACCAGTGGTTCGTACCTATGGCTACACCTTC. Its protein is CASRPVVRTYGYTF. The chain recombines TRBV28 with TRBJ1-2, with unresolved D. V lost 6 bases and J lost 4, with 15 bases in between. This CDR3 is built from 14 residues. Germline V gene lookup returns CDR1 MDHEN and CDR2 SYDVKM.

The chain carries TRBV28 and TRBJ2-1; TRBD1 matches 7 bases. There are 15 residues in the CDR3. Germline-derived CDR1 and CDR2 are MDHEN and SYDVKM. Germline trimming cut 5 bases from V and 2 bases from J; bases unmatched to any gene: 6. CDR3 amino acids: CASSTRGQTYNEQFF. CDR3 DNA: TGTGCCAGCAGTACCCGGGGACAGACCTACAATGAGCAGTTCTTC.

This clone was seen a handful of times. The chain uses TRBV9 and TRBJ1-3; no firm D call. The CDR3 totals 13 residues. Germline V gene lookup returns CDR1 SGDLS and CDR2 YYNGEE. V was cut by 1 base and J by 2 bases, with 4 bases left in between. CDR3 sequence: CASSVTTGNTIYF. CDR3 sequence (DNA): TGTGCCAGCAGCGTAACAACTGGAAACACCATATATTTT.

For the CDR3, the DNA is TGTGCCAGCAGCCAAGATTGGGGACTAGCGGGCTTCCAAGAGACCCAGTACTTC. Translation: CASSQDWGLAGFQETQYF. The gene calls are TRBV14 and TRBJ2-5; 12 nucleotides line up with TRBD2. J lost 1 base, V lost 0 bases, and 6 bases had no gene match. Looked up from germline, CDR1 is SGHDN and CDR2 is FVKESK. This CDR3 comprises 18 residues.

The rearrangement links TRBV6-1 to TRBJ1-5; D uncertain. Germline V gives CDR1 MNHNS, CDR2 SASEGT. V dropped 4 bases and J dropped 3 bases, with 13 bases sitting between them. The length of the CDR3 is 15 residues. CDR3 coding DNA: TGTGCCAGCAGTGCGCAGCGATGGCCCAATCAGCCCCAGCATTTT. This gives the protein CASSAQRWPNQPQHF.

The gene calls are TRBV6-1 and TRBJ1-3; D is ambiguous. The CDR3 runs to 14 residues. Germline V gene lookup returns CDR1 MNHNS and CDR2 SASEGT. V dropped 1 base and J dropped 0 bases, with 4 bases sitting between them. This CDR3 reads CASSEGHSGNTIYF. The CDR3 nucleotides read TGTGCCAGCAGTGAAGGGCACTCTGGAAACACCATATATTTT.

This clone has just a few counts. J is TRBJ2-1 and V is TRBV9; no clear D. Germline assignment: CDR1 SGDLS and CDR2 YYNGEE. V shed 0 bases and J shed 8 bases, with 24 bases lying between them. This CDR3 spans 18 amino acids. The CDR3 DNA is TGTGCCAGCAGCGTAGGCGGAGATAGGAGAATTATTCACGATGAGCAGTTCTTC. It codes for CASSVGGDRRIIHDEQFF.

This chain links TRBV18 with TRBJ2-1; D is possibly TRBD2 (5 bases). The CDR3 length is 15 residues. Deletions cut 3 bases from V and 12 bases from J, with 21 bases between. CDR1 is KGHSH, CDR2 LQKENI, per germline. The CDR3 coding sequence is TGTGCCAGCTCACCGGGGAGTCAGGAATCGGGTGGGCAGTTCTTC. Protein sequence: CASSPGSQESGGQFF.

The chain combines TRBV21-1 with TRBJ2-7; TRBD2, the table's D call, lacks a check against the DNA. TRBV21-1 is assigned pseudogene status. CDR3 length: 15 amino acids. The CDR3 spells CASILTGRETYEQYF. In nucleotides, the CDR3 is TGTGCCAGCATCCTTACGGGGCGGGAGACCTACGAGCAGTACTTC.

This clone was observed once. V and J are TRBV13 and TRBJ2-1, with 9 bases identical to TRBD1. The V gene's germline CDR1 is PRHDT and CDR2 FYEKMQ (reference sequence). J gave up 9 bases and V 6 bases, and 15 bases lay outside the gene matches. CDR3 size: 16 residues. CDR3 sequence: CASSLQPPGQGGEQFF. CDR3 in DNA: TGTGCCAGCAGTTTACAGCCCCCGGGACAGGGAGGTGAGCAGTTCTTC. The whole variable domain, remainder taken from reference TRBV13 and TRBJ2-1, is AAGVIQSPRHLIKEKRETATLKCYPIPRHDTVYWYQQGPGQDPQFLISFYEKMQSDKGSIPDRFSAQQFSDYHSELNMSSLELGDSALYFCASSLQPPGQGGEQFFGPGTRLTVL.